This TCR beta chain was profiled in a study of blood T cell repertoires in COVID-19. About the research overall: Samples representing acute and convalescent COVID-19 were sourced from the United States, Italy and Spain. From T cells, B-cell-depleted T cells, or PBMCs came the material, which was cDNA or gDNA.

Methods used by the authors: Reference gene primer amplification in the assay estimated nucleated cell counts. Sequencing used immunoSEQ multiplex PCR; TCRdb keeps in-frame clones, though not all of them. The DNA gave D and trimming, while V, J and clone size come from that table. The table shows about 100,000 clones, with less than 90% occurring only once. CDR1 KGHDR and CDR2 SFDVKD come from the germline V gene. The CDR3 length is 16 residues. J lost 4 bases, V lost 3 bases, and 9 bases had no gene match. The sequencing sample was made of peripheral blood. The receptor was isolated from a man older than 75 with acute or convalescent COVID-19. The chain uses TRBV24-1 and TRBJ2-3; 7 bases are shared with TRBD2. The CDR3 nucleotides read TGTGCCACCAGTGATCCCCCAGGGCTAGCGGCAGATACGCAGTATTTT. This codes for CATSDPPGLAADTQYF.